This note documents a single T cell receptor (beta chain) sequence. This clonotype was seen ten or more times. What this receptor recognizes is not known. No quality values exist for individual bases; no much larger clone is one base distant. This entry is derived from a study of T cells in Graves' hyperthyroidism and ophthalmopathy (dated by TCRdb to between 2018 and 2020). Regarding the research as a whole: Peripheral blood was collected at initial diagnosis, before any treatment. To identify distinguishing TCR V-J signatures, a discovery cohort of some 100 patients was used, comprising approximately 40 with Graves' ophthalmopathy and under 60 with stable Graves' hyperthyroidism. An independent validation cohort of around 19 hyperthyroidism patients and approximately 17 patients who later progressed to ophthalmopathy tested prospective prediction of ophthalmopathy. The roughly 100 discovery patients were randomly divided into training and test sets at a 7:3 ratio. In addition, the study compared T-cell repertoires in thyroid tissue and in blood from about 6 Graves' hyperthyroidism patients. After blood sampling, hyperthyroidism patients were treated with methimazole at a starting dose of 30 mg daily, and ophthalmopathy patients were treated with high-dose intravenous methylprednisolone. According to the paper, TCR Vbeta CDR3 sequencing was carried out on some 140 peripheral blood samples, which came from around 43 ophthalmopathy, fewer than 80 hyperthyroidism and about 17 progressor patients. Overall study results and their limits: Most expanded thyroid clonotypes (frequency above 0.001) were also detected in blood, suggesting blood repertoires may reflect thyroid immune responses. A model built on a 13 V-J signature distinguished ophthalmopathy from stable hyperthyroidism, reaching roughly 88% sensitivity and under 84% specificity in cross-validation and 80%/75% in testing. In validation, the model predicted progression to ophthalmopathy with 55% to 71% sensitivity and around 72% specificity, a median of 6.5 months before onset. Sample size was not statistically predetermined, and blinding of investigators to group allocation was not performed.

Stable Graves' hyperthyroidism was defined as the absence of progression to ophthalmopathy over 18 months of follow-up. Hyperthyroidism patients were newly diagnosed, with disease duration under 2 months, and aged 18 to 65 years. Patients with uncontrolled infections, other autoimmune diseases, pregnancy or lactation were excluded. Diagnoses relied on clinical symptoms, serum thyroxine and TRAb, thyroid ultrasound and orbital computed tomography. PBMCs were separated from 7.5 to 10 ml of fresh peripheral blood using Ficoll-Paque density gradient centrifugation. Trizol reagent was used to extract total RNA, and RNA quality was then checked on an Agilent 2100 Bioanalyzer. TCR beta CDR3 regions were amplified from RNA transcripts. The first round of RT-PCR for the TCR CDR3 was performed with the HTBI primer set and the Qiagen OneStep RT-PCR kit. The libraries were constructed in a second round of multiplex PCR and then size-selected and purified. The libraries were sequenced on an Illumina HiSeq2000 using paired-end 100 bp reads. Concerning the study's data processing: SOAPnuke was used to process the raw data, removing reads that contained adapters or uncalled bases, had a mean Phred below 15, or lacked an exact match to the constant primer or identifier. High-quality paired reads were merged using COPE v1.2.5, and each unique nucleotide sequence was defined as a clonotype. MiTCR v1.1 was used to align clonotypes to the IMGT TRBV, TRBD and TRBJ reference segments. The analysis was restricted to V-J combinations with a frequency above 0.0001, which together covered roughly 99% of the repertoires. The TCS score was defined as the ratio of F50 (clonal expansion) to E x V (chaos), calculated using BLOSUM62-based TCRdist between CDR3 peptides within each V-J. Welch's t-statistics and random forest reduced 500 to 650 V-J features to 10 to 15, which were used in a naive Bayes classifier (R e1071). The similarity between thyroid and blood repertoires was quantified using the Morisita-Horn index. The public reads were reanalyzed by TCRdb: fastp trimming at Q25, MiXCR alignment, in-frame beta chains only. Each CDR3 protein appears once, grouped with its most common genes and DNA. Clone size and V and J calls follow TCRdb, not the original study. The sample table holds over 700,000 distinct CDR3 sequences, of which 35% to 45% were seen once. Clones ranked in the top ten supply approximately 8.7% of the sample.

The sequence was collected from a young man with Graves' hyperthyroidism. The sample was blood.

The CDR3 is CASSDADRGYATNEKLFF. The DNA sequence is as follows: TGTGCCAGCAGTGACGCGGACAGGGGATATGCAACTAATGAAAAACTGTTTTTT. The V gene is TRBV25-1 and the J gene is TRBJ1-4; a stretch of 9 junction bases matches TRBD1. CDR1 and CDR2 (MGHDK, SYGVNS) derive from the germline V gene. Spanning cysteine to phenylalanine, the CDR3 consists of 18 amino acids. Only the CDR3 region is kept as DNA, spanning 54 bases read in frame from base 1. Trimmed from V: 3 bases; trimmed from J: 0 bases; junction bases lacking a gene match: 8.